These T cell receptor beta chains were read from a single sample in a study of cytomegalovirus exposure and HLA in healthy donors. Assay: immunoSEQ multiplex PCR; the TCRdb copy retains only in-frame clones and omits some. The data show under 150,000 clones, about 74% seen once. Sequenced material: PBMCs. The receptors shown here come from a woman aged 40 to 50 in good health and CMV-seronegative. The CDR3 runs from the conserved cysteine through the conserved F or W. A D gene is named only where the DNA matches it firmly. Some rows have no size entry. The others give once, few or many, or a class for an expanded clone.

j_gene,abundance,v_gene,d_gene,CDR3nt,CDR3aa
TRBJ1-2,.,TRBV5-4,TRBD1,TGTGCCAGCAGCTCCCAACAGGGGGCTCTCTATGGCTACACCTTC,CASSSQQGALYGYTF
TRBJ1-2,.,TRBV6-5,.,TGTGCCAGCAGCCCCGGGACAACCCGCCTTGGCTACACCTTC,CASSPGTTRLGYTF
TRBJ2-7,once,TRBV6-1,TRBD2,TGTGCCAGCAGTCCGCAGACTAGCGTATCCTACGAGCAGTACTTC,CASSPQTSVSYEQYF
TRBJ2-7,.,TRBV7-2,.,TGTGCCAGCAGCCTCCTACCATACGAGCAGTACTTC,CASSLLPYEQYF
TRBJ1-5,once,TRBV2,TRBD1,TGTGCCAGCAAGAAGGACAGGGAACGTCAGCCCCAGCATTTT,CASKKDRERQPQHF
TRBJ2-2,.,TRBV6-5,.,TGTGCCACCACCCTGGAGGGGGAGCTGTTTTTT,CATTLEGELFF
TRBJ2-1,.,TRBV5-1,TRBD2,TGCGCCAGCAGCTTGACTAGCGGGGTCTACAATGAGCAGTTCTTC,CASSLTSGVYNEQFF
TRBJ2-2,.,TRBV6-5,.,TGTGCCAGCAGACCGACAGGGGAGGGAACCGGGGAGCTGTTTTTT,CASRPTGEGTGELFF
TRBJ2-7,medium-sized,TRBV28,.,TGTGCCAGCAGAGATGCCCCACGGGAATACGAGCAGTACTTC,CASRDAPREYEQYF
TRBJ1-1,.,TRBV4-1,TRBD1,TGCGCCAGCAGCCCTTTGACAGGGTCGAACACTGAAGCTTTCTTT,CASSPLTGSNTEAFF
TRBJ1-3,.,TRBV5-1,.,TGCGCCAGCAGCTTGGAAGGGGTTGGAAACACCATATATTTT,CASSLEGVGNTIYF
TRBJ1-3,few,TRBV5-1,TRBD1,TGCGCCAGCAGCTTGAGAAGCTCCCGACAGGGCTCTGGAAACACCATATATTTT,CASSLRSSRQGSGNTIYF
TRBJ2-7,.,TRBV6-6,.,TGTGCCAGCAGTTACTCGGTGGGCCTAACTTCCTACGAGCAGTACTTC,CASSYSVGLTSYEQYF
TRBJ1-2,.,TRBV19,.,TGTGCCAGTAGTATTGGAGTCATCACTAACTATGGCTACACCTTC,CASSIGVITNYGYTF
TRBJ2-7,.,TRBV5-1,TRBD1,TGCGCCAGCAGCTTGGCCGTATCCGGGACAGGAATATACGAGCAGTACTTC,CASSLAVSGTGIYEQYF
TRBJ2-1,once,TRBV10-3,TRBD1,TGTGCCATCAGTGAGTCGAACAGGGGGGCCGTCAATGAGCAGTTCTTC,CAISESNRGAVNEQFF
TRBJ2-1,.,TRBV6-5,.,TGTGCCAGCAGCAACGGGGATGAGCAGTTCTTC,CASSNGDEQFF
TRBJ2-3,.,TRBV6-5,TRBD2,TGTGCCAGCAGTTACTCTCCTAGCGGAACAGATACGCAGTATTTT,CASSYSPSGTDTQYF
TRBJ1-6,.,TRBV7-6,TRBD1,TGTGCCAGCAGCCTACCCCCGGGACAGGGGGATTCACCCCTCCACTTT,CASSLPPGQGDSPLHF
TRBJ2-4,.,TRBV5-6,TRBD1,TGTGCCAGCAGCTTGGGGACAGGTAGCATTCAGTACTTC,CASSLGTGSIQYF
TRBJ2-5,.,TRBV18,TRBD1,TGTGCCAGCTCACCTGGGGGACAGCCGGGCGGGGAGACCCAGTACTTC,CASSPGGQPGGETQYF
TRBJ2-7,.,TRBV10-2,.,TGCGCCAGCAGTGAGTTGGCGGGGAGCTCCTACGAGCAGTACTTC,CASSELAGSSYEQYF
TRBJ2-7,.,TRBV5-4,.,TGTGCCAGCAGCGATACAGGACACGAGCAGTACTTC,CASSDTGHEQYF
TRBJ1-2,few,TRBV10-1,TRBD1,TGCGCCAGCAGTCGGACAGGGACGGGAGGCTACACCTTC,CASSRTGTGGYTF
TRBJ2-1,.,TRBV11-3,.,TGTGCCAGCAGCTTAGCGGGGGGCCCTTACAATGAGCAGTTCTTC,CASSLAGGPYNEQFF
TRBJ1-1,.,TRBV2,.,TGTGCCAGCACCCTCGACAGGAACACTGAAGCTTTCTTT,CASTLDRNTEAFF
TRBJ2-2,.,TRBV14,TRBD1,TGTGCCAGCAGATACCGGGACAGGGAAACCGGGGAGCTGTTTTTT,CASRYRDRETGELFF
TRBJ1-5,.,TRBV19,TRBD1,TGTGCCAGCAAGCCTATTACAGGGGACAATCAGCCCCAGCATTTT,CASKPITGDNQPQHF
TRBJ1-1,.,TRBV6-6,.,TGTGCCAGCAGTCCTACGGGTATCAACACTGAAGCTTTCTTT,CASSPTGINTEAFF
TRBJ2-7,.,TRBV11-2,TRBD2,TGTGCCAGCAGCCGAGGGACTAGGGAACAGTACTTC,CASSRGTREQYF
TRBJ1-1,.,TRBV28,TRBD1,TGTGCCAGCAGTTTAAACCGACAGGGAAGGACTTTCTTT,CASSLNRQGRTFF
TRBJ2-7,.,TRBV28,.,TGTGCCAGCAGTCCGGGAGACTTTTACGAGCAGTACTTC,CASSPGDFYEQYF
TRBJ1-2,.,TRBV6-4,TRBD1,TGTGCCAGCAGTGACTGTATCATCCGGGACAGCTATGGCTACACCTTC,CASSDCIIRDSYGYTF
TRBJ1-2,.,TRBV5-5,.,TGTGCCAGCAGCTCAGTCCCTCCCGGACAGTCCTATAACTATGGCTACACCTTC,CASSSVPPGQSYNYGYTF
TRBJ1-4,.,TRBV15,.,TGTGCCACCAGCCCACCGGAGGGGTCAGTCTTTGAAAAACTGTTTTTT,CATSPPEGSVFEKLFF
TRBJ1-3,.,TRBV5-8,.,TGTGCCAGCAGCTTGTCGGGTGTCCCTTCCTCTGGAAACACCATATATTTT,CASSLSGVPSSGNTIYF
TRBJ1-5,.,TRBV5-5,.,TGTGCCAGCAGCTACACGGGAGATCAGCCCCAGCATTTT,CASSYTGDQPQHF
TRBJ1-2,.,TRBV30,.,TGTGCCTGGCTGGGCCGAGAGGGGAGGGGTTCGATGGACTATGGCTACACCTTC,CAWLGREGRGSMDYGYTF
TRBJ2-7,.,TRBV5-1,TRBD1,TGCGCCAGCAGCCCCAGACAGGGGAGCTCCTACGAGCAGTACTTC,CASSPRQGSSYEQYF
TRBJ1-6,.,TRBV25-1,.,TGTGCCAGCAGTGAAACGGGGGGTTCACCCCTCCACTTT,CASSETGGSPLHF
TRBJ2-7,.,TRBV6-1,TRBD1,TGTGCCAGCAGTGCACGGGACAGGGGACGGGTCGAGCAGTACTTC,CASSARDRGRVEQYF
TRBJ1-2,.,TRBV6-4,TRBD1,TGTGCCAGCAGTGAATCATGGACAGGGAACTATGGCTACACCTTC,CASSESWTGNYGYTF
TRBJ1-1,.,TRBV7-2,.,TGTGCCAGCAGCACGCTCTACCCTGAAGCTTTCTTT,CASSTLYPEAFF
TRBJ2-3,.,TRBV5-1,TRBD1,TGCGCCAGCAGCGTGGGACAGGGACCAAGGCTAGATACGCAGTATTTT,CASSVGQGPRLDTQYF